This T cell receptor beta chain emerged from a study of blood T cell repertoires in COVID-19. Clones were sequenced by immunoSEQ multiplex PCR, and TCRdb holds only the in-frame ones, with some missing. The table has around 65,000 clones, 79% seen once. The V segment lost 4 bases and the J segment 4 bases; nucleotides outside the gene matches: 4. The CDR3 loop spans 13 amino acids. CDR1 and CDR2 from the germline V gene are SGHRS and YFSETQ. The rearrangement joins TRBV5-1 to TRBJ2-7; 8 nucleotides align to TRBD2. The sequencing input was peripheral blood. The origin of this receptor is a human donor in a cohort sampled during active COVID-19. CDR3 DNA: TGCGCCAGCAGCCTCGTAGCGGGGTACGAGCAGTACTTC. Its translation is CASSLVAGYEQYF.